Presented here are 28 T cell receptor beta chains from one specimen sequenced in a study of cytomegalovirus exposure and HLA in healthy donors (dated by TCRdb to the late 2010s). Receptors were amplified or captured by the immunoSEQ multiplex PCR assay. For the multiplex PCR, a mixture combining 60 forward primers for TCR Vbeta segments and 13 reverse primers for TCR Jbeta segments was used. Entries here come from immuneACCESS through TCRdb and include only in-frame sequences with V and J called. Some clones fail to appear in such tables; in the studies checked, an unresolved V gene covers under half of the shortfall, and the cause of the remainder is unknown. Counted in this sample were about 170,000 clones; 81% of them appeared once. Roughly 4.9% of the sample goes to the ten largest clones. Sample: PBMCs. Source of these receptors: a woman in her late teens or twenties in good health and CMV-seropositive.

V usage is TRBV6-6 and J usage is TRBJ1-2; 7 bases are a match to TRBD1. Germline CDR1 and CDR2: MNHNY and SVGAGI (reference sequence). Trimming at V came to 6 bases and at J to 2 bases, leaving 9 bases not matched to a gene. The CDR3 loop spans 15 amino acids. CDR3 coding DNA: TGTGCCAGCAGAAAAGAGACAGGGTGGAACTATGGCTACACCTTC. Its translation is CASRKETGWNYGYTF.

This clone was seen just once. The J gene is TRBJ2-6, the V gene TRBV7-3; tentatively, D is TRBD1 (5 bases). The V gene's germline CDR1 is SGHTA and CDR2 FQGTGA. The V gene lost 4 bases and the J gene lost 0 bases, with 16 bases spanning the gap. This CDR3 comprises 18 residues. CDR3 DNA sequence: TGTGCCAGCAGCTCCCCACCGCAGGGTCCCTCTGGGGCCAACGTCCTGACTTTC. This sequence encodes CASSSPPQGPSGANVLTF.

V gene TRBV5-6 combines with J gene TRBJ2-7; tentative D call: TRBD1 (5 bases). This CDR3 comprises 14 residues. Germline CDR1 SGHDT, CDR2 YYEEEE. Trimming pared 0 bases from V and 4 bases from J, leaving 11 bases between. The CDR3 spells CASSLVSGNYEQYF. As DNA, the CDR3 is TGTGCCAGCAGCTTGGTATCAGGGAATTACGAGCAGTACTTC.

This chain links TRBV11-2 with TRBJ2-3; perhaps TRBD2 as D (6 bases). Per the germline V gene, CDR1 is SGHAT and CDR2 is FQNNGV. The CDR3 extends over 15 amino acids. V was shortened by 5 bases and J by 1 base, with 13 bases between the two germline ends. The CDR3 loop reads CASSPGTAGTDTQYF. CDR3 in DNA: TGTGCCAGCAGCCCCGGGACTGCCGGCACAGATACGCAGTATTTT.

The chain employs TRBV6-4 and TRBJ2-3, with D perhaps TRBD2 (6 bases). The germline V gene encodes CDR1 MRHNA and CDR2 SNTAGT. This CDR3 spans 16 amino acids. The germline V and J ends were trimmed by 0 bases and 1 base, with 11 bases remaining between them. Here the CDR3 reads CASSDSMGGGTDTQYF. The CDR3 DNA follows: TGTGCCAGCAGTGACTCTATGGGCGGGGGCACAGATACGCAGTATTTT.

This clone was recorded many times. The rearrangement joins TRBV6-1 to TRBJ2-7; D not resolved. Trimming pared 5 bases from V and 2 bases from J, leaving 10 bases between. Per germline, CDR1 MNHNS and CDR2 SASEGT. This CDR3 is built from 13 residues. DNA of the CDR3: TGTGCCAGCAGTCAGACGGAGACCTACGAGCAGTACTTC. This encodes CASSQTETYEQYF.

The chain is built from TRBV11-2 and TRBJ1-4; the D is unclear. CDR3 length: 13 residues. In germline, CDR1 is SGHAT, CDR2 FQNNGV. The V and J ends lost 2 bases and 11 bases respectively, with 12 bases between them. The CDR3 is CASSLSEGGKLFF. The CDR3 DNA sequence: TGTGCCAGCAGCTTATCCGAAGGCGGGAAACTGTTTTTT.

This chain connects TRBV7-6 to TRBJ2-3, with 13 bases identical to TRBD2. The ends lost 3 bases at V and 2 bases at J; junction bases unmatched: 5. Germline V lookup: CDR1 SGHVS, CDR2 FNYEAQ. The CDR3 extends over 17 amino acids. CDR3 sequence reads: CASSFSTSGGITDTQYF. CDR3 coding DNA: TGTGCCAGCAGCTTCTCGACTAGCGGGGGGATCACAGATACGCAGTATTTT.

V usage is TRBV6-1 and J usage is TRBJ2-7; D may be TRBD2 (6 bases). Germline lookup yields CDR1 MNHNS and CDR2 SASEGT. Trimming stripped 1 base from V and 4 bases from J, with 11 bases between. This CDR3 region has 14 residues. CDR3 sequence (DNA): TGTGCCAGCAGTGAAGGCGGGACGAATTACGAGCAGTACTTC. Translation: CASSEGGTNYEQYF.

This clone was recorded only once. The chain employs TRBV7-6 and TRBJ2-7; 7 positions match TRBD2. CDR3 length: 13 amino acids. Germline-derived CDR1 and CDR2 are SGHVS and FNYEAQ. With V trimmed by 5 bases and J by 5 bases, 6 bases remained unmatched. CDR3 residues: CASSEGRGDEQYF. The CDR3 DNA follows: TGTGCCAGCAGCGAGGGCCGGGGGGACGAGCAGTACTTC.

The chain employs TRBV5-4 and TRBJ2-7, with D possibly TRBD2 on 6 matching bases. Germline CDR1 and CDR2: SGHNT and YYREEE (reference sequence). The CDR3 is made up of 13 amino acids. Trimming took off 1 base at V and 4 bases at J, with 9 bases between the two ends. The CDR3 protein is CASSLNGGYEQYF. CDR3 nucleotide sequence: TGTGCCAGCAGCTTGAACGGGGGATACGAGCAGTACTTC.

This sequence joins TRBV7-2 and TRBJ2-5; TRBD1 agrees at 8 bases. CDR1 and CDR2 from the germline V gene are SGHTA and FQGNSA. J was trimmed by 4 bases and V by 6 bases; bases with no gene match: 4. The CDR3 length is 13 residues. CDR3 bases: TGTGCCAGCAGTCAGACAGGGGCAGAGACCCAGTACTTC. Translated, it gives CASSQTGAETQYF. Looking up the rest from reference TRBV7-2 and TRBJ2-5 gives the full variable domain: GAGVSQSPSNKVTEKGKDVELRCDPISGHTALYWYRQSLGQGLEFLIYFQGNSAPDKSGLPSDRFSAERTGGSVSTLTIQRTQQEDSAVYLCASSQTGAETQYFGPGTRLLVL.

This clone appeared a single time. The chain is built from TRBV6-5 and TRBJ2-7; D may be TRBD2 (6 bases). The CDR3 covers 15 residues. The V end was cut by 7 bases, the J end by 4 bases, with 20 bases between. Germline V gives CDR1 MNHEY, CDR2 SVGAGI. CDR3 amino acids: CASKSGQGLRYEQYF. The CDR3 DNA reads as TGTGCCAGCAAAAGCGGTCAGGGACTCCGGTACGAGCAGTACTTC.

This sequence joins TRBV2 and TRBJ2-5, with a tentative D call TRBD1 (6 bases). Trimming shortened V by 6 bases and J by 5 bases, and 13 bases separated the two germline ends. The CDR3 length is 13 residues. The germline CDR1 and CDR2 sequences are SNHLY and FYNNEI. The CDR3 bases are TGTGCCAGCAGCACCTCAGGGGTGGAGACCCAGTACTTC. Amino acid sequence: CASSTSGVETQYF.

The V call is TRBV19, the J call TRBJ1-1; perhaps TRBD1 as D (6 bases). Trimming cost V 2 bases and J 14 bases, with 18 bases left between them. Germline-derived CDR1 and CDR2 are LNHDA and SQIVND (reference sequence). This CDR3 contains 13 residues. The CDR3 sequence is CASSIYRDNQNFF. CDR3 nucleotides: TGTGCCAGTAGTATATACCGGGACAACCAAAACTTCTTT.

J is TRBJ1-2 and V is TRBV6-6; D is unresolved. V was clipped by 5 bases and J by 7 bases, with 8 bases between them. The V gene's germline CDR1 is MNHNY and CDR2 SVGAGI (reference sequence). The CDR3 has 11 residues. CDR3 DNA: TGTGCCAGCAGTGCCCAACTTGGCTACACCTTC. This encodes CASSAQLGYTF.

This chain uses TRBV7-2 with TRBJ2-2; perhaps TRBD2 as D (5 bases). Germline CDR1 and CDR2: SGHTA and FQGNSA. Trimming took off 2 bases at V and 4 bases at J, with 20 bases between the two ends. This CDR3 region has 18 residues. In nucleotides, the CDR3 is TGTGCCAGCAGCTTATCCCCTAGCATAGGGTTCACCACCGGGGAGCTGTTTTTT. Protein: CASSLSPSIGFTTGELFF.

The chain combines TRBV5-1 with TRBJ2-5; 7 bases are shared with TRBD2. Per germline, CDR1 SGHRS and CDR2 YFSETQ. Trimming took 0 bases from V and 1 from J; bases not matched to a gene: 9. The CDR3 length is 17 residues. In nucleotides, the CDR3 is TGCGCCAGCAGCTTGGGTGTAAGCGGGGTTTCCCAAGAGACCCAGTACTTC. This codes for CASSLGVSGVSQETQYF.

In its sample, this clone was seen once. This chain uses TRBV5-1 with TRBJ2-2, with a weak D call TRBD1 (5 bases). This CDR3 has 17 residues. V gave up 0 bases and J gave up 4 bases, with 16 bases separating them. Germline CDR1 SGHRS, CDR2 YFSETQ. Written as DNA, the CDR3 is TGCGCCAGCAGCTTGGAGGTGGGGCTTAGTGGCACCGGGGAGCTGTTTTTT. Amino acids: CASSLEVGLSGTGELFF.

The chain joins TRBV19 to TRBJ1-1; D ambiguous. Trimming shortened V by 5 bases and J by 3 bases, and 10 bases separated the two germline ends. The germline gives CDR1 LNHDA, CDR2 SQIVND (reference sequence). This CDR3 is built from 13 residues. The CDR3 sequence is CASSQEVYTEAFF. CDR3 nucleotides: TGTGCCAGTAGTCAGGAGGTGTACACTGAAGCTTTCTTT.

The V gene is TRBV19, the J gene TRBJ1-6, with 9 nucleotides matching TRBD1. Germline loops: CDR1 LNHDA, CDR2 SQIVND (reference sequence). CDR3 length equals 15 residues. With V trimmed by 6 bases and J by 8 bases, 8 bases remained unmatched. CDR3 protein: CASRTGQGLDSPLHF. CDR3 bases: TGTGCCAGTAGAACCGGACAGGGGTTAGATTCACCCCTCCACTTT.

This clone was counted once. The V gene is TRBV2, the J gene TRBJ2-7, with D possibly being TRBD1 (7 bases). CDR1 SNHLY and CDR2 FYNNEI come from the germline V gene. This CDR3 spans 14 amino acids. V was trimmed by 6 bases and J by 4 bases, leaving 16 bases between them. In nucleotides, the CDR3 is TGTGCCAGCAGGGAGGGACAGTTAGGATACGAGCAGTACTTC. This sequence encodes CASREGQLGYEQYF.

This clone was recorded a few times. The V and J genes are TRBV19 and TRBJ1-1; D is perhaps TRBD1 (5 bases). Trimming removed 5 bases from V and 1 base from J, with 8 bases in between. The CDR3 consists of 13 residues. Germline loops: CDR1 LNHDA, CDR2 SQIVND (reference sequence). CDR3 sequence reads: CASSSGWNTEAFF. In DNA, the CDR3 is TGTGCCAGTAGTTCAGGGTGGAACACTGAAGCTTTCTTT. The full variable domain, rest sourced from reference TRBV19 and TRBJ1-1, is DGGITQSPKYLFRKEGQNVTLSCEQNLNHDAMYWYRQDPGQGLRLIYYSQIVNDFQKGDIAEGYSVSREKKESFPLTVTSAQKNPTAFYLCASSSGWNTEAFFGQGTRLTVV.

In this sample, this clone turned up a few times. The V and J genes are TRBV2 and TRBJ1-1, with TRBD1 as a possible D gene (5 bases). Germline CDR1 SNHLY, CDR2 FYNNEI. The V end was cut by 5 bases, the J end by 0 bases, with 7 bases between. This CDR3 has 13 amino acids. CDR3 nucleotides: TGTGCCAGCAGTTTACAGGTGAACACTGAAGCTTTCTTT. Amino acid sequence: CASSLQVNTEAFF.

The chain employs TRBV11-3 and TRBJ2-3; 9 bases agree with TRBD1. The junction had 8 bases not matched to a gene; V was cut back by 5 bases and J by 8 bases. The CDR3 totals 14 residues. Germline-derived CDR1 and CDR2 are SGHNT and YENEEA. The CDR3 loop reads CASSLRRGQGTQYF. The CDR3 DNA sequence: TGTGCCAGCAGCCTTAGGCGGGGACAGGGTACGCAGTATTTT.

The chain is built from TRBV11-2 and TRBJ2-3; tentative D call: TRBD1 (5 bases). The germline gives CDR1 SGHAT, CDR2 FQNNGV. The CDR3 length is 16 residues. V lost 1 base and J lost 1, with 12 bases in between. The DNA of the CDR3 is TGTGCCAGCAGCTTAGGTGGGTCCAGGGGCACAGATACGCAGTATTTT. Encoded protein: CASSLGGSRGTDTQYF.

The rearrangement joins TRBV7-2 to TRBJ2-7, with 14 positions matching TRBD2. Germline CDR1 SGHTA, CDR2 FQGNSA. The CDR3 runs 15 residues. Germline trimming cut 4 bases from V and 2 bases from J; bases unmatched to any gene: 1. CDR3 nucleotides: TGTGCCAGCAGCTCGGGACTAGCGGGGGCCTACGAGCAGTACTTC. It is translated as CASSSGLAGAYEQYF.

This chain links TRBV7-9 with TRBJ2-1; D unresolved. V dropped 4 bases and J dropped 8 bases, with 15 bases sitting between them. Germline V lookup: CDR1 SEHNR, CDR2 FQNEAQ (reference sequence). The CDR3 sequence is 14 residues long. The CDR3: CASSSLKQAYEQFF. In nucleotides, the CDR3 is TGTGCCAGCAGCTCCCTTAAGCAAGCATATGAGCAGTTCTTC.